A few counts support the clone carrying this T cell receptor beta chain. Antigen unknown. TCRdb's copy holds only in-frame clones and misses some; the assay was immunoSEQ multiplex PCR. The sample shows roughly 70,000 clones, 86% of them seen only once. The entry originates in a study of OX40 agonist ivuxolimab in advanced cancers. Overall study context: Intravenous ivuxolimab was administered to patients every 2 weeks at 0.01 to 10 mg/kg.

The study's findings and limits: Those patients achieving a partial response at 0.1-3.0 mg/kg showed among the lowest clonal expansion.

Germline CDR1 SGHTS, CDR2 YDEGEE. V dropped 3 bases and J dropped 0 bases, with 10 bases sitting between them. The CDR3 is made up of 15 amino acids. Sequenced material: CD4+ or CD8+ T cells sorted from blood, taken in a trial of the OX40 agonist ivuxolimab. This clonotype was sampled from an adult with an advanced solid tumor such as melanoma, head and neck, liver or kidney cancer. The chain is built from TRBV5-8 and TRBJ2-1, with D perhaps being TRBD1 or TRBD2 (5 bases each). CDR3 sequence reads: CASSWGRSSYNEQFF. The CDR3 nucleotides are TGTGCCAGCAGCTGGGGACGGAGCTCCTACAATGAGCAGTTCTTC.